This T cell receptor beta chain came from a study of T-cell reconstitution after alpha-beta-depleted transplantation in children. This CDR3 contains 15 residues. Deletions cut 3 bases from V and 7 bases from J, with 16 bases between. This clonotype showed up just a few times. Its antigen is still unknown. Whole-study findings and limits: At around two months after transplant, the alpha-beta T cells were reportedly derived from several hundred expanded clones that came from non-depleted graft cells. Once a year had passed after transplant, T-cell counts and diversity came mostly from newly produced T cells.

Preparation of the TCRbeta library used unique molecular identifiers. TCRdb re-analysed the PCR reads in MiXCR, keeping a single row per CDR3 protein. The sample shows 600,000 to 700,000 distinct CDR3 sequences, about an eighth of them seen only once. The chain uses TRBV12-3 or TRBV12-4 and TRBJ2-1, with D uncertain. This receptor was identified in a girl aged 2 to 9 with congenital amegakaryocytic thrombocytopenia, due to receive a stem cell transplant. The starting material was PBMCs, obtained before TCRalphabeta/CD19-depleted stem cell transplant. The CDR3 DNA sequence: TGTGCCAGCAGTTTCCGGACGAACCCCGGTAATGAGCAGTTCTTC. Amino acid sequence: CASSFRTNPGNEQFF.